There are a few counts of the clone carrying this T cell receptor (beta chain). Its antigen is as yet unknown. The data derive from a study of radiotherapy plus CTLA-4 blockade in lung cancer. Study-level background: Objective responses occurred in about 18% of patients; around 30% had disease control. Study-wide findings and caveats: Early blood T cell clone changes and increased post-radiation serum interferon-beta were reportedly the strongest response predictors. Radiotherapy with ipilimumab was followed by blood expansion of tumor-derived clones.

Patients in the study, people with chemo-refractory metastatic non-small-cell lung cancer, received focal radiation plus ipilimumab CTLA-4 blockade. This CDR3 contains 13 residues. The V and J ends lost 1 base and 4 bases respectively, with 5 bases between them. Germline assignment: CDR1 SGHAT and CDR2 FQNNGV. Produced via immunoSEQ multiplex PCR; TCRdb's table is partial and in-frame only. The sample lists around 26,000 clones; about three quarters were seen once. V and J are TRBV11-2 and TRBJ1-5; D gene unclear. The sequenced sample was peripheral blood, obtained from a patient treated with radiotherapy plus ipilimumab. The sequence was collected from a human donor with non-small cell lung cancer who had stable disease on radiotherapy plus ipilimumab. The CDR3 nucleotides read TGTGCCAGCAGCTTAGTAGCTAATCAGCCCCAGCATTTT. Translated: CASSLVANQPQHF.